This T cell receptor (beta chain) was retrieved from a study of shared clonotypes between healthy human individuals. Study-level information: Three plates were used per donor for CD4 naive, three for CD4 memory, two for CD8 naive and one for CD8 memory. Study results and caveats: The four-donor shared clonotypes exceeded non-shared clonotypes in generation probability, with non-shared ones scoring lower.

Profiling relied on immunoSEQ multiplex PCR, and the TCRdb table lists in-frame clones only, not all of them. This sample carries 2 million to 2.5 million clones, approximately 94% of them seen once, and the ten largest clones take 0.1% to 0.15%. As regards this clone: Its antigen remains unidentified.

Recent vaccinations or acute infections were absent in the healthy HIV-negative adult donors. It was into CD45RA+ naive and CD45RA-negative memory subsets that the CD4+ cells were split. This clonotype was obtained from a man between 18 and 35 years old in good health. Sequencing used naive CD4+ T cells sorted from blood. Subset denoted: CD45RA+ positively selected.

The CDR3 region has the DNA TGTGCCAGCAGCTTGGAAGCGATTAGCAATCAGCCCCAGCATTTT. Protein product: CASSLEAISNQPQHF. The V call is TRBV5-5, the J call TRBJ1-5; D is uncertain. Trimming cost V 0 bases and J 0 bases, with 7 bases left between them. Looked up from germline, CDR1 is SGHKS and CDR2 is YYEKEE (reference sequence). This CDR3 contains 15 residues. The whole variable domain, filled in from reference TRBV5-5 and TRBJ1-5, reads DAGVTQSPTHLIKTRGQQVTLRCSPISGHKSVSWYQQVLGQGPQFIFQYYEKEERGRGNFPDRFSARQFPNYSSELNVNALLLGDSALYLCASSLEAISNQPQHFGDGTRLSIL.